These T cell receptor beta chains were read from a single sample in a study of technical replicates of blood from a handful of donors. Measured with immunoSEQ multiplex PCR; TCRdb has only the in-frame clones, and not every one. This sample has about 14,000 clones, with 79% found just once. The sample was PBMCs. The receptors come from a human donor in good health. The CDR3 runs from the conserved cysteine through the conserved F or W. A D gene is named only where the DNA matches it firmly. Only part of the rows carry a size: once, few, many, or a class if the clone is expanded.

TRBJ1-2 - TRBV30 TRBD1 TGTGCCTGCAACAGGGGTCTGGAGCATGGCTACACCTTC CACNRGLEHGYTF
TRBJ1-1 - TRBV6-5 - TGTGCCAGCAGTTCCCCAGGGGAGAACACTGAAGCTTTCTTT CASSSPGENTEAFF
TRBJ2-1 - TRBV27 - TGTGCCAGCAGTTTATCCCTGCGGATTGCCCCATTCAGTGGTGAGCAGTTCTTC CASSLSLRIAPFSGEQFF
TRBJ2-1 - TRBV7-9 - TGTGCCAGCAGCTTAGGGAATAGCGGCTCCTACAATGAGCAGTTCTTC CASSLGNSGSYNEQFF
TRBJ2-3 once TRBV30 TRBD1 TGTGCCTGGACCCGTGGGACAGACATCACAGATACGCAGTATTTT CAWTRGTDITDTQYF
TRBJ2-1 - TRBV6-1 TRBD2 TGTGCCAGCAGTGAAACCGCTAGCGGGAACAATGAGCAGTTCTTC CASSETASGNNEQFF
TRBJ1-1 - TRBV29-1 - TGCAGCGTTGAAGATTATTGGACTGACACTGAAGCTTTCTTT CSVEDYWTDTEAFF
TRBJ2-7 few TRBV6-1 - TGTGCCAGCAGCCTCGGAGGGCCCAGTGAGCAGTACTTC CASSLGGPSEQYF
TRBJ2-7 - TRBV27 TRBD1 TGTGCCAGCAGTTCAGAGTGGACAGGGCGAGGCGAGCAGTACTTC CASSSEWTGRGEQYF
TRBJ1-2 - TRBV2 - TGTGCCAGCAGTGAAGCCTATAGCTCAGTTTCGGGACACGGAGCCAACTTC CASSEAYSSVSGHGANF
TRBJ2-3 - TRBV18 TRBD2 TGTGCCAGCTCACCACGAGCGGGAAGCACAGATACGCAGTATTTT CASSPRAGSTDTQYF
TRBJ2-5 once TRBV30 - TGTGCCTGGAGTGTACCTGTCAGCCAAGAGACCCAGTACTTC CAWSVPVSQETQYF
TRBJ2-5 - TRBV10-3 - TGTGCCATCAGTGGGCAGAACGCGGGCACCGGGGAGACCCAGTACTTC CAISGQNAGTGETQYF
TRBJ2-1 - TRBV19 - TGTGCCAGTAGTATAGATCTGATCGTGGGAGCGGGCAATGAGCAGTTCTTC CASSIDLIVGAGNEQFF
TRBJ2-5 - TRBV28 TRBD2 TGTGCCAGCAGTTTAAAGGGACTAGCGGGAGCGGTAGAGACCCAGTACTTC CASSLKGLAGAVETQYF
TRBJ1-1 - TRBV9 TRBD1 TGTGCCAGCAGCCCTTGGACAGGGGTCACTGAAGCTTTCTTT CASSPWTGVTEAFF
TRBJ1-2 - TRBV7-9 - TGTGCCAGCAGCCCCCAACAGGGAGTAGCCAGCTACACCTTC CASSPQQGVASYTF
TRBJ2-2 - TRBV7-9 TRBD2 TGTGCCAGCAGCTCAACGGGACTAGCGGGATTCGGGGAGCTGTTTTTT CASSSTGLAGFGELFF